The 4 T cell receptor beta chains in this list originate from one sample, sequenced in a study of CD8 T cells in ankylosing spondylitis. TCRdb re-analysed the 5' RACE reads in MiXCR, keeping a single row per CDR3 protein. The sample contains about 340,000 distinct CDR3 sequences, roughly 15% of which appear only once. Material for sequencing was blood, either unsorted or a sorted T cell fraction (not recorded which). Receptor source: a male donor with ankylosing spondylitis or in good health (not recorded which).

This clonotype was seen a few times. This sequence joins TRBV20-1 and TRBJ1-6; no firm D call. The CDR3 runs to 13 residues. Germline CDR1 DFQATT, CDR2 SNEGSKA (reference sequence). Trimming stripped 6 bases from V and 7 bases from J, with 13 bases between. CDR3 in amino acids: CSAGRAMNSPLHF. The CDR3, as DNA: TGCAGTGCCGGGCGGGCCATGAATTCACCCCTCCACTTT.

The chain has TRBV5-1 and TRBJ2-5; D not certain. The germline gives CDR1 SGHRS, CDR2 YFSETQ. V lost 0 bases to trimming and J lost 2 bases, with 8 bases between them. There are 14 residues in the CDR3. The CDR3 DNA is TGCGCCAGCAGCTTGGAAGCCTTACAAGAGACCCAGTACTTC. Protein: CASSLEALQETQYF.

A few counts support this clonotype. The genes are TRBV4-1 and TRBJ2-1, with D tentatively TRBD2 (6 bases). Germline V gives CDR1 MGHRA, CDR2 YSYEKL. Trimming stripped 7 bases from V and 4 bases from J, with 20 bases between. CDR3 length: 16 residues. The CDR3: CASTPESGRLYNEQFF. For the CDR3, the DNA is TGCGCCAGCACCCCCGAGAGCGGGCGGTTATACAATGAGCAGTTCTTC.

The gene calls are TRBV9 and TRBJ1-5; 9 nucleotides match TRBD1. The V segment lost 2 bases and the J segment 2 bases; nucleotides outside the gene matches: 11. Germline V gene lookup returns CDR1 SGDLS and CDR2 YYNGEE. This CDR3 region has 18 residues. CDR3 region: CASSVGTGNYNGNQPQHF. The DNA for the CDR3 is TGTGCCAGCAGCGTCGGGACAGGGAATTACAATGGCAATCAGCCCCAGCATTTT.